These 31 T cell receptor beta chains originate from one sample sequenced in a study of regulatory T cells in long-lasting Graves disease. The time point was: newly diagnosed GD, antithyroid drugs for less than 3 months. From PBMCs, RNA was extracted and then used to make the TCR library. The TCR beta library used iRepertoire HTBI primers with Arm-PCR amplification of CDR3. MiXCR was run by TCRdb on the multiplex PCR reads, yielding one entry per CDR3 protein. This sample carries hundreds of thousands of distinct CDR3 sequences, about 12% of them seen once, and the ten largest clones take approximately 9.6%. These same records also appear under a second study, on T cells in Graves' hyperthyroidism and ophthalmopathy.

Material: peripheral blood mononuclear cells (PBMCs), obtained at new diagnosis, from a patient treated with antithyroid drugs. These receptors originate from a woman under 40 with Graves disease.

The chain carries TRBV30 and TRBJ2-7; 7 positions match TRBD2. This CDR3 is built from 12 residues. V trimming: 4 bases; J trimming: 4 bases; junction bases outside the gene matches: 4. Germline V gene sequence: CDR1 GTSNPN, CDR2 SVGIG (reference sequence). CDR3 nucleotides: TGTGCCTGGAATAGGGAGGGTTACGAGCAGTACTTC. It specifies CAWNREGYEQYF.

This clonotype was seen more than once but under ten times. A read error may produce the germline difference seen at one junction end. V and J are TRBV27 and TRBJ1-5; D unresolved. The CDR3 has 14 residues. Germline CDR1 reads MNHEY; CDR2 reads SMNVEV (reference sequence). CDR3 nucleotide sequence: TGTGCCACCAGTCCAAAGGCGGACTTCCGGGCCCAGCATTTT. It yields the protein CATSPKADFRAQHF.

Points on this clonotype: A read error is likely here: a far larger clone is one base away. The V gene is TRBV11-3, the J gene TRBJ2-1; TRBD2 agrees at 8 bases. V gave up 11 bases and J gave up 13 bases; unmatched junction bases: 19. This CDR3 has 14 amino acids. CDR1 and CDR2 (germline): SGHNT, YENEEA. In nucleotides, the CDR3 is TGTGCCGGCCTCGGGGGGGTGAGAATGGAGACCCAGTTCTTC. Amino acid sequence: CAGLGGVRMETQFF.

Regarding this clonotype: This sequence is one base from a far larger clone and is likely a read error. The chain couples TRBV20-1 to TRBJ2-3; TRBD1 matches at 8 bases. The J call may be in error: the DNA end matches TRBJ2-1 better. There are 11 residues in the CDR3. Per the germline V gene, CDR1 is DFQATT and CDR2 is SNEGSKA (reference sequence). The CDR3: CGAPGQGQQFF. CDR3 coding DNA: TGCGGTGCTCCCGGACAGGGACAGCAGTTCTTC.

This clonotype has ten or more counts. The chain carries TRBV20-1 and TRBJ2-7; 7 positions agree with TRBD1. Trimming at V came to 7 bases and at J to 4 bases, leaving 4 bases not matched to a gene. The CDR3 runs 11 residues. Germline V gene sequence: CDR1 DFQATT, CDR2 SNEGSKA (reference sequence). This chain's CDR3 is CSGQGGYEQYF. CDR3 coding DNA: TGCAGTGGACAGGGTGGTTACGAGCAGTACTTC.

This clonotype was seen at least ten times. The rearrangement joins TRBV3-1 to TRBJ2-7; possibly TRBD1 or TRBD2 for D (5 bases each). V was clipped by 5 bases and J by 3 bases, with 17 bases between them. Germline V gene lookup returns CDR1 LGHDT and CDR2 YNNKEL (reference sequence). The CDR3 is made up of 15 amino acids. CDR3 nucleotide sequence: TGTGCCAGCAGCTACAGGCCCCGGGATTTCTACGAGCAGTACTTC. Amino acids: CASSYRPRDFYEQYF.

This clonotype was recorded at least ten times. This sequence joins TRBV27 and TRBJ2-1; D might be TRBD1 (5 bases). V was clipped by 3 bases and J by 7 bases, with 13 bases between them. Germline V lookup: CDR1 MNHEY, CDR2 SMNVEV (reference sequence). The CDR3 has 14 residues. This chain's CDR3 is CASSFARVGNEQFF. CDR3 nucleotides: TGTGCCAGCAGTTTTGCCAGGGTGGGTAATGAGCAGTTCTTC.

This clonotype was seen only a few times. V and J are TRBV9 and TRBJ2-3, with TRBD2 matching over 13 bases. The CDR3 totals 19 residues. Germline V lookup: CDR1 SGDLS, CDR2 YYNGEE. J was trimmed by 5 bases and V by 0 bases; bases with no gene match: 12. The CDR3: CASSVGLAGGGYTGDTQYF. The CDR3 nucleotides are TGTGCCAGCAGCGTAGGACTAGCGGGAGGAGGATATACGGGAGATACGCAGTATTTT.

V gene TRBV25-1 combines with J gene TRBJ2-1, with 8 nucleotides matching TRBD2. V was pared by 5 bases and J by 9 bases, with 9 bases of the junction left unmatched. The CDR3 contains 14 residues. CDR1 is MGHDK and CDR2 is SYGVNS in the germline V gene. For the CDR3, the DNA is TGTGCCAGCAGTTTAGCGGGAACAAGTTCTGAGCAGTTCTTC. Translating it yields CASSLAGTSSEQFF.

At least ten counts were recorded for this clonotype. This sequence joins TRBV20-1 and TRBJ2-1, with D tentatively TRBD2 (6 bases). This CDR3 has 15 amino acids. Germline-derived CDR1 and CDR2 are DFQATT and SNEGSKA (reference sequence). Trimming stripped 3 bases from V and 9 bases from J, with 21 bases between. The CDR3 region has the DNA TGCAGTGCTAGTGTCGATACGGCGGGGCCAATTGAGCAGTTCTTC. Translating gives CSASVDTAGPIEQFF.

This clonotype occurred many times. This chain uses TRBV18 with TRBJ2-3; D is uncertain. CDR3 length: 15 residues. V dropped 3 bases and J dropped 0 bases, with 10 bases sitting between them. Germline assignment: CDR1 KGHSH and CDR2 LQKENI. The CDR3 reads CASSPSASSTDTQYF. In DNA, the CDR3 is TGTGCCAGCTCACCGAGCGCCTCTAGCACAGATACGCAGTATTTT.

This clonotype was detected ten times or more. The chain carries TRBV15 and TRBJ1-5; D gene ambiguous. The germline V gene has CDR1 LNHNV and CDR2 YYDKDF (reference sequence). Deletions cut 6 bases from V and 3 bases from J, with 12 bases between. This CDR3 has 14 amino acids. CDR3 region: CATRGSGNNQPQHF. CDR3 sequence (DNA): TGTGCCACCAGGGGTTCGGGAAACAATCAGCCCCAGCATTTT.

In this sample, this clonotype turned up many times. The CDR3 spells CASSFIHNYGYTF. Written as DNA, the CDR3 is TGTGCCAGCAGTTTTATTCATAACTATGGCTACACCTTC. This chain uses TRBV27 with TRBJ1-2; D uncertain. Germline V gene data show CDR1 as MNHEY and CDR2 as SMNVEV (reference sequence). This CDR3 region has 13 residues. V was trimmed by 3 bases and J by 1 base, leaving 6 bases between them.

The V call is TRBV4-3, the J call TRBJ2-1, with 13 bases matching TRBD2. Germline V lookup: CDR1 LGHNA, CDR2 YSLEER. The CDR3 has 16 amino acids. With V trimmed by 4 bases and J by 4 bases, 4 bases remained unmatched. CDR3 bases: TGCGCCAGCAGCCGCCGGACTAGCGGGGGTTACAATGAGCAGTTCTTC. This encodes CASSRRTSGGYNEQFF.

The sample holds many counts of this clonotype. The genes are TRBV19 and TRBJ1-2; D unclear. Per the germline V gene, CDR1 is LNHDA and CDR2 is SQIVND (reference sequence). This CDR3 has 14 amino acids. Deletions cut 5 bases from V and 2 bases from J, with 12 bases between. The CDR3 loop reads CASSLGTQNYGYTF. The CDR3 coding sequence is TGTGCCAGTAGTTTAGGCACCCAGAACTATGGCTACACCTTC.

This clonotype was seen ten or more times. The chain recombines TRBV5-1 with TRBJ1-2; TRBD1 agrees at 7 bases. The J segment lost 6 bases and the V segment lost 0 bases, leaving 8 bases of the junction unmatched. Germline V gene data show CDR1 as SGHRS and CDR2 as YFSETQ. CDR3 length: 15 amino acids. CDR3 nucleotides: TGCGCCAGCAGCTTGGAAAACGCAGGGGGTAATGGCTACACCTTC. This codes for CASSLENAGGNGYTF.

This clonotype was counted between two and nine times. Written as DNA, the CDR3 is TGTGCCAGCAGTTTATGGGGGGGGCCTCTTACCTACGAGCAGTACTTC. Translated, it gives CASSLWGGPLTYEQYF. The rearrangement joins TRBV28 to TRBJ2-7, with D perhaps TRBD2 (7 bases). CDR1 is MDHEN and CDR2 is SYDVKM in the germline V gene. The V and J ends lost 0 bases and 2 bases respectively, with 14 bases between them. CDR3 length: 16 residues.

This chain uses TRBV7-2 with TRBJ1-1, with D perhaps TRBD1 (5 bases). The length of the CDR3 is 15 residues. CDR1 SGHTA and CDR2 FQGNSA come from the germline V gene. The ends were cut back, 5 bases at V and 2 bases at J, with 15 bases in the middle. This CDR3 is CASSAGGIDNTEAFF. CDR3 DNA sequence: TGTGCCAGCAGCGCCGGGGGGATTGACAACACTGAAGCTTTCTTT.

The table lists this clonotype with many counts. The chain has TRBV2 and TRBJ1-5, with D possibly being TRBD1 (6 bases). Trimming cost V 4 bases and J 0 bases, with 16 bases left between them. From germline, CDR1 is SNHLY and CDR2 FYNNEI. This CDR3 contains 17 residues. Here the CDR3 DNA reads TGTGCCAGCAGTGCCAGGGGACCGTCTAATAGCAATCAGCCCCAGCATTTT. It codes for CASSARGPSNSNQPQHF.

This clonotype was detected many times. The V gene is TRBV27, the J gene TRBJ2-4, with TRBD2 matching 10 bases. Losses at the gene ends were 5 bases for V and 3 bases for J; bases not matched to a gene: 16. The CDR3 runs to 19 residues. Per germline, CDR1 MNHEY and CDR2 SMNVEV (reference sequence). CDR3 coding DNA: TGTGCCAGCAGTCCGATCCTCCTAGCGGGAGCCGCGGGCAAAAACATTCAGTACTTC. Its translation: CASSPILLAGAAGKNIQYF.

J is TRBJ1-3 and V is TRBV28; TRBD1 matches 9 bases. The germline gives CDR1 MDHEN, CDR2 SYDVKM. The CDR3 consists of 15 residues. Trimming at V came to 4 bases and at J to 4 bases, leaving 5 bases not matched to a gene. In nucleotides, the CDR3 is TGTGCCAGCAGTTCAACCGGGACAGGGGGAAACACCATATATTTT. This gives the protein CASSSTGTGGNTIYF. Looking up the rest from reference TRBV28 and TRBJ1-3 gives the full variable domain: DVKVTQSSRYLVKRTGEKVFLECVQDMDHENMFWYRQDPGLGLRLIYFSYDVKMKEKGDIPEGYSVSREKKERFSLILESASTNQTSMYLCASSSTGTGGNTIYFGEGSWLTVV.

At least ten counts were recorded for this clonotype. The chain joins TRBV30 to TRBJ1-1; maybe TRBD1 (5 bases). The CDR3 sequence is 12 residues long. V dropped 4 bases and J dropped 6 bases, with 12 bases sitting between them. CDR1 is GTSNPN and CDR2 is SVGIG in the germline V gene (reference sequence). CDR3 sequence: CAWTSRGAEAFF. For the CDR3, the DNA is TGTGCCTGGACATCTAGAGGGGCTGAAGCTTTCTTT.

This clonotype has at least ten counts. This chain connects TRBV20-1 to TRBJ1-4; TRBD1 might be the D (5 bases). Germline V lookup: CDR1 DFQATT, CDR2 SNEGSKA (reference sequence). The CDR3 sequence is 14 residues long. Between the trimmed V and J ends, which lost 1 base and 7 bases, there was a span of 13 bases. The CDR3 region is CSARGLGEGEKLFF. The CDR3 nucleotides are TGCAGTGCTAGAGGTTTAGGGGAAGGTGAAAAACTGTTTTTT.

Only a few counts were recorded for this clonotype. Relative to the germline gene, one junction end is altered; a read error may explain this. The CDR3, as DNA: TGCGCCAGCAGCCAGGATTCGGACAGTTCTAATTATGGCTACACCTTC. Amino acid sequence: CASSQDSDSSNYGYTF. The chain recombines TRBV4-3 with TRBJ1-2; D possibly corresponds to TRBD1 (6 bases). Germline loops: CDR1 LGHNA, CDR2 YSLEER. The CDR3 covers 16 residues.

At least ten counts were recorded for this clonotype. One end of the junction varies from germline; a read error may be responsible. This chain joins TRBV5-6 and TRBJ2-3; 7 bases align to TRBD2. In germline, CDR1 is SGHDT, CDR2 YYEEEE. The CDR3 sequence is 12 residues long. The CDR3 sequence: CAGSLGGDTQYF. The CDR3 DNA is TGTGCCGGCAGCTTGGGGGGGGATACGCAGTATTTT.

This clonotype showed up many times. The chain couples TRBV28 to TRBJ1-1, with TRBD1 identical over 8 bases. V gave up 5 bases and J gave up 5 bases; unmatched junction bases: 7. The CDR3 extends over 14 amino acids. Germline V gene sequence: CDR1 MDHEN, CDR2 SYDVKM. DNA for the CDR3: TGTGCCAGCAGTCCCTCGGACAGGGCAACTGAAGCTTTCTTT. Its protein is CASSPSDRATEAFF.

This clonotype was detected many times. This sequence joins TRBV28 and TRBJ2-1; 8 bases line up with TRBD2. Trimming at V came to 8 bases and at J to 9 bases, leaving 6 bases not matched to a gene. Germline CDR1 and CDR2: MDHEN and SYDVKM. This CDR3 comprises 12 residues. The CDR3 region is CASRAGASEQFF. The CDR3 DNA sequence: TGTGCCAGCCGAGCGGGAGCGTCTGAGCAGTTCTTC.

The V and J genes are TRBV7-9 and TRBJ2-7, with D maybe TRBD2 (5 bases). Germline V lookup: CDR1 SEHNR, CDR2 FQNEAQ (reference sequence). CDR3 length equals 13 residues. V dropped 4 bases and J dropped 5 bases, with 12 bases sitting between them. The CDR3 DNA sequence: TGTGCCAGCAGCTCCTCCGGGATACACGAGCAGTACTTC. Translating gives CASSSSGIHEQYF.

In this sample, this clonotype turned up many times. The CDR3 spells CASNSGNRASQETQYF. CDR3 nucleotide sequence: TGTGCCAGCAACTCCGGGAATAGAGCCTCCCAAGAGACCCAGTACTTC. The chain employs TRBV5-6 and TRBJ2-5, with D possibly matching TRBD2 (5 bases). The CDR3 consists of 16 residues. The V end was cut by 6 bases, the J end by 1 base, with 19 bases between. Germline CDR1 reads SGHDT; CDR2 reads YYEEEE. The whole variable domain, remainder taken from reference TRBV5-6 and TRBJ2-5, is DAGVTQSPTHLIKTRGQQVTLRCSPKSGHDTVSWYQQALGQGPQFIFQYYEEEERQRGNFPDRFSGHQFPNYSSELNVNALLLGDSALYLCASNSGNRASQETQYFGPGTRLLVL.

There are many counts of this clonotype. The chain carries TRBV19 and TRBJ1-1, with 8 bases identical to TRBD1. Trimming cost V 7 bases and J 10 bases; bases outside gene matches: 14. CDR1 LNHDA and CDR2 SQIVND come from the germline V gene (reference sequence). This CDR3 comprises 14 residues. DNA of the CDR3: TGTGCCAGTATGGGTGAAACAGGGGGGTTCGTAGCTTTCTTT. Its protein product is CASMGETGGFVAFF.

This clonotype was seen only a few times. The chain joins TRBV5-4 to TRBJ2-3; TRBD2 might be the D (5 bases). V shed 2 bases and J shed 4 bases, with 8 bases lying between them. The germline V gene encodes CDR1 SGHNT and CDR2 YYREEE (reference sequence). This CDR3 has 13 residues. The CDR3: CASSFRAADTQYF. DNA for the CDR3: TGTGCCAGCAGCTTCCGAGCGGCAGATACGCAGTATTTT.